This entry features one T cell receptor (beta chain) sequence. Study processing details: Reference gene primer amplification in the assay estimated nucleated cell counts. The table came from immunoSEQ multiplex PCR; TCRdb's copy has only in-frame clones and leaves some out. The V and J calls and the clone size are those of that table, but D and trimming were determined from the DNA. The data hold some 220,000 clones, with approximately 80% observed a single time. The record originates from a study of blood T cell repertoires in COVID-19. The overall study: Samples came from the United States, Italy and Spain, spanning acute and convalescent COVID-19. Sources were T cells, B-cell-depleted T cells, or PBMCs; the material itself was cDNA or gDNA.

The V end lost 5 bases, the J end lost 2 bases, and 13 bases lay between the germline ends. Germline CDR1 SGHTA, CDR2 FQGNSA. This CDR3 has 14 amino acids. The origin of this receptor is a woman in her sixties who had recovered from COVID-19. The chain is built from TRBV7-2 and TRBJ2-7; possibly TRBD1 for D (6 bases). The sequencing input was peripheral blood. CDR3 sequence reads: CASSPPPGAYEQYF. Written as DNA, the CDR3 is TGTGCCAGCAGCCCCCCCCCAGGGGCCTACGAGCAGTACTTC.